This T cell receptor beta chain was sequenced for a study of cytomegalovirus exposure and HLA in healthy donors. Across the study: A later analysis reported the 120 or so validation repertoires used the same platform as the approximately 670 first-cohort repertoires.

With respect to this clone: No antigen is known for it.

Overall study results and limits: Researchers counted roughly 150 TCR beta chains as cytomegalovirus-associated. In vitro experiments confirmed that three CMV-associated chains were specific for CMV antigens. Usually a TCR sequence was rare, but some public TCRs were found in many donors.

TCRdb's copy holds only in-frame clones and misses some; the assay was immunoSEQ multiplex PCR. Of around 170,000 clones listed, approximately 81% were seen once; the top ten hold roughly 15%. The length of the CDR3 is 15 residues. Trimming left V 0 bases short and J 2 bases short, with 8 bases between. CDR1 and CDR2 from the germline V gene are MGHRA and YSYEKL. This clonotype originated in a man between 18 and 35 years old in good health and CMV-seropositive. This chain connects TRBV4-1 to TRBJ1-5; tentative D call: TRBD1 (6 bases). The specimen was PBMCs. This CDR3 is CASSQDRQGNQPQHF. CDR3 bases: TGCGCCAGCAGCCAAGATCGACAGGGCAATCAGCCCCAGCATTTT.